The 9 T cell receptor beta chains given below trace back to one sample, sequenced in a study of cytomegalovirus exposure and HLA in healthy donors. The PCR was carried out with 60 Vbeta primers and 13 Jbeta primers. This table comes from immunoSEQ multiplex PCR, and its TCRdb copy is limited to in-frame clones, with some not included. This sample has 200,000 to 250,000 clones, with 82% found just once. Sequencing was done on a sample of PBMCs. The receptors stem from a woman aged 40 to 50 in good health and CMV-seronegative.

The rearrangement links TRBV6-6 to TRBJ1-4; TRBD1 is a possible D gene (5 bases). With 6 bases removed from V and 6 bases from J, the gap between germline ends came to 20 bases. Germline V gene sequence: CDR1 MNHNY, CDR2 SVGAGI (reference sequence). This CDR3 has 16 amino acids. The CDR3 loop reads CASRGAGGGIDEKLFF. The CDR3, as DNA: TGTGCCAGCAGGGGCGCGGGGGGGGGTATCGATGAAAAACTGTTTTTT.

The chain has TRBV25-1 and TRBJ1-5; no definite D call. Trimming cost V 1 base and J 8 bases, with 12 bases left between them. CDR1 and CDR2 (germline): MGHDK, SYGVNS. CDR3 length: 14 residues. As DNA, the CDR3 is TGTGCCAGCAGTGAATTCATAGATAGCAAGCCCCAGCATTTT. It encodes CASSEFIDSKPQHF.

DNA for the CDR3: TGCGCCAGCAGCGTACAGGGCGCAGATACGCAGTATTTT. This gives the protein CASSVQGADTQYF. The chain couples TRBV5-1 to TRBJ2-3; a possible D gene is TRBD1 (6 bases). Trimming removed 4 bases from V and 4 bases from J, with 10 bases in between. Germline CDR1 is SGHRS and CDR2 is YFSETQ. The CDR3 spans 13 residues.

The genes are TRBV11-3 and TRBJ2-7; maybe TRBD1 (7 bases). V lost 4 bases, J lost 7 bases, and 17 bases lay in between. Germline V gives CDR1 SGHNT, CDR2 YENEEA. This CDR3 has 14 residues. CDR3 region: CASSSTGTAGEQYF. For the CDR3, the DNA is TGTGCCAGCAGCTCAACCGGGACAGCGGGTGAGCAGTACTTC.

The chain joins TRBV10-3 to TRBJ1-5; 9 nucleotides agree with TRBD1. V lost 0 bases, J lost 5 bases, and 5 bases stayed unmatched. Per the germline V gene, CDR1 is ENHRY and CDR2 is SYGVKD. This CDR3 region has 16 residues. The chain's CDR3 is CAISESGTGSYQPQHF. The CDR3 DNA sequence: TGTGCCATCAGTGAGTCTGGGACAGGGTCGTATCAGCCCCAGCATTTT.

This sequence joins TRBV29-1 and TRBJ1-1, with 7 bases matching TRBD1. Germline V CDR1 and CDR2: SQVTM, ANQGSEA. The CDR3 contains 16 residues. V gave up 6 bases and J gave up 9 bases; unmatched junction bases: 22. This CDR3 reads CSVINWTIRGDPQAFF. CDR3 coding DNA: TGCAGCGTAATAAACTGGACAATCAGGGGGGACCCCCAAGCTTTCTTT.

This sequence joins TRBV14 and TRBJ2-4; possible D gene TRBD2, 5 bases. Trimming removed 3 bases from V and 0 bases from J, with 12 bases in between. CDR1 and CDR2 (germline): SGHDN, FVKESK. The length of the CDR3 is 16 residues. The CDR3 bases are TGTGCCAGCAGCCAGACGTATCGGGGAGCCAAAAACATTCAGTACTTC. It yields the protein CASSQTYRGAKNIQYF. Supplemented by reference TRBV14 and TRBJ2-4, the full variable domain reads EAGVTQFPSHSVIEKGQTVTLRCDPISGHDNLYWYRRVMGKEIKFLLHFVKESKQDESGMPNNRFLAERTGGTYSTLKVQPAELEDSGVYFCASSQTYRGAKNIQYFGAGTRLSVL.

The chain recombines TRBV5-1 with TRBJ2-5, with D unclear. This CDR3 spans 14 amino acids. CDR1 is SGHRS, CDR2 YFSETQ, per germline. Trimming pared 1 base from V and 2 bases from J, leaving 9 bases between. The CDR3 DNA reads as TGCGCCAGCAGCTTGAACAGCCCGCAAGAGACCCAGTACTTC. As protein: CASSLNSPQETQYF.

The genes are TRBV21-1 and TRBJ2-7; TRBD2 is the table's D call and was not checked against the DNA. TRBV21-1 is designated a pseudogene. This CDR3 spans 17 amino acids. In nucleotides, the CDR3 is TGTGCCAGAGCCAAAGAGTGCATCGGGGGGTGCTACTACGAGCAGTACTTC. Its protein is CARAKECIGGCYYEQYF.